Following are 19 T cell receptor beta chains from one sample sequenced in a study of regulatory T cells in long-lasting Graves disease. As to time point: newly diagnosed GD, antithyroid drugs for less than 3 months. Generation of the TCR library employed RNA extracted from PBMCs. In building TCR beta libraries, iRepertoire HTBI primers were used together with Arm-PCR of CDR3 regions. MiXCR, run by TCRdb on the multiplex PCR reads, gives a single entry per CDR3 protein. Among around 400,000 distinct CDR3 sequences listed, 12% were seen once. In addition, the sample was reused for a study of T cells in Graves' hyperthyroidism and ophthalmopathy.

Sequenced here: peripheral blood mononuclear cells (PBMCs), sampled at new diagnosis, from a patient treated with antithyroid drugs. The receptors shown here come from a woman between 18 and 29 years old with Graves disease.

This clonotype was found a few times. V usage is TRBV29-1 and J usage is TRBJ2-7; possible D gene TRBD2, 5 bases. The CDR3 covers 13 residues. Trimming pared 5 bases from V and 4 bases from J, leaving 15 bases between. CDR1 is SQVTM, CDR2 ANQGSEA, per germline. CDR3 bases: TGCAGCGTTCGATACGGGATGAGATACGAGCAGTACTTC. Its translation is CSVRYGMRYEQYF.

The J gene is TRBJ2-2, the V gene TRBV18; possibly TRBD1 for D (6 bases). CDR1 and CDR2 from the germline V gene are KGHSH and LQKENI. CDR3 size: 15 residues. Trimming cost V 3 bases and J 4 bases, with 12 bases left between them. In DNA, the CDR3 is TGTGCCAGCTCACCCAGGGGATTGGGCACCGGGGAGCTGTTTTTT. As protein: CASSPRGLGTGELFF.

This clonotype turned up a few times. This rearrangement joins TRBV12-3 or TRBV12-4 to TRBJ2-1, with TRBD1 identical over 8 bases. There are 14 residues in the CDR3. V shed 6 bases, J shed 7 bases, and the junction held 8 bases outside the gene matches. The CDR3 spells CASRQGGASNEQFF. CDR3 DNA: TGTGCCAGCAGACAGGGGGGAGCCTCGAATGAGCAGTTCTTC.

This clonotype appeared many times. The rearrangement joins TRBV12-3 or TRBV12-4 to TRBJ2-6; D ambiguous. V was clipped by 6 bases and J by 0 bases, with 9 bases between them. This CDR3 region has 15 residues. DNA for the CDR3: TGTGCCAGCAGCCGATCGGGCTCTGGGGCCAACGTCCTGACTTTC. The encoded protein is CASSRSGSGANVLTF.

This clonotype was detected ten times or more. The gene calls are TRBV7-9 and TRBJ2-7; 13 bases fit TRBD2. The germline V gene has CDR1 SEHNR and CDR2 FQNEAQ (reference sequence). CDR3 size: 15 residues. V trimming: 6 bases; J trimming: 6 bases; junction bases outside the gene matches: 8. CDR3 residues: CASRVAGTSGIEQYF. In nucleotides, the CDR3 is TGTGCCAGCAGGGTGGCCGGGACTAGCGGGATCGAGCAGTACTTC.

This clonotype occurred many times. This rearrangement joins TRBV15 to TRBJ2-3, with D tentatively TRBD1 or TRBD2 (5 bases each). Germline V gene sequence: CDR1 LNHNV, CDR2 YYDKDF (reference sequence). The CDR3 contains 15 residues. V was cut by 0 bases and J by 2 bases, with 9 bases left in between. CDR3 DNA: TGTGCCACCAGCAGAGATGGGGGACCCACAGATACGCAGTATTTT. It yields the protein CATSRDGGPTDTQYF. The full variable domain, in which reference TRBV15 and TRBJ2-3 provide the parts outside the CDR3, is DAMVIQNPRYQVTQFGKPVTLSCSQTLNHNVMYWYQQKSSQAPKLLFHYYDKDFNNEADTPDNFQSRRPNTSFCFLDIRSPGLGDTAMYLCATSRDGGPTDTQYFGPGTRLTVL.

In this sample, this clonotype turned up a few times. A junction end diverges from the germline sequence, so it may reflect a read error. V and J are TRBV7-9 and TRBJ1-1; D remains ambiguous. The CDR3 extends over 14 amino acids. CDR1 and CDR2 from the germline V gene are SEHNR and FQNEAQ (reference sequence). In nucleotides, the CDR3 is TGCGGTATCCACCTCACAGATATGAACACTGAAGCTTTCTTT. Protein: CGIHLTDMNTEAFF.

This clonotype was seen many times. The rearrangement uses TRBV3-1 and TRBJ2-5; D uncertain. Trimming cost V 0 bases and J 2 bases, with 10 bases left between them. The CDR3 is 15 residues long. From germline, CDR1 is LGHDT and CDR2 YNNKEL (reference sequence). The DNA for the CDR3 is TGTGCCAGCAGCCAAGATCGGGCCGGACAAGAGACCCAGTACTTC. This sequence encodes CASSQDRAGQETQYF.

This clonotype was seen many times. This chain links TRBV12-3 or TRBV12-4 with TRBJ1-4, with no clear D. The germline V and J ends were trimmed by 3 bases and 0 bases, with 5 bases remaining between them. CDR3 length equals 14 residues. Written as DNA, the CDR3 is TGTGCCAGCAGTTTTCGCGCAACTAATGAAAAACTGTTTTTT. It translates to CASSFRATNEKLFF.

The chain links TRBV7-9 to TRBJ2-3; D is uncertain. V was trimmed by 2 bases and J by 2 bases, leaving 8 bases between them. The CDR3 length is 14 residues. Germline assignment: CDR1 SEHNR and CDR2 FQNEAQ (reference sequence). The CDR3 DNA sequence: TGTGCCAGCAGCTTAACGTATATCACAGATACGCAGTATTTT. Translated: CASSLTYITDTQYF.

This clonotype has a count of ten or more. This rearrangement joins TRBV24-1 to TRBJ2-1; TRBD1 agrees at 12 bases. With 4 bases clipped from V and 9 bases from J, the junction kept 6 bases outside the gene matches. The CDR3 is made up of 15 amino acids. Germline CDR1 is KGHDR and CDR2 is SFDVKD. In nucleotides, the CDR3 is TGTGCCACCAGTGACCCCGGGACAGGGGGCAGTGAGCAGTTCTTC. It encodes CATSDPGTGGSEQFF.

This clonotype was recorded at least ten times. Here the CDR3 reads CASSYGYQGGTEAFF. The CDR3, as DNA: TGTGCCAGCAGTTACGGATACCAGGGGGGAACTGAAGCTTTCTTT. The chain carries TRBV6-2 or TRBV6-3 and TRBJ1-1; 7 positions match TRBD1. V shed 2 bases, J shed 5 bases, and the junction held 8 bases outside the gene matches. Germline V gene data show CDR1 as MNHEY and CDR2 as SVGEGT. CDR3 length: 15 amino acids.

This clonotype was found many times. J is TRBJ2-7 and V is TRBV5-6, with 9 nucleotides matching TRBD1. This CDR3 is built from 13 residues. Germline V gene sequence: CDR1 SGHDT, CDR2 YYEEEE. Trimming at V came to 4 bases and at J to 7 bases, leaving 6 bases not matched to a gene. The CDR3 region has the DNA TGTGCCAGCAGCAGAAGGGACAGGGATGAGCAGTACTTC. It encodes CASSRRDRDEQYF.

In this sample, this clonotype turned up many times. The CDR3 nucleotides are TGTGCCAGCCGGGGGACAGGGGGAAGTCAGCCCCAGCATTTT. Protein sequence: CASRGTGGSQPQHF. The J gene is TRBJ1-5, the V gene TRBV18, with 11 positions matching TRBD1. The germline V gene encodes CDR1 KGHSH and CDR2 LQKENI. V gave up 8 bases and J gave up 6 bases; unmatched junction bases: 6. The CDR3 consists of 14 residues. The complete variable domain, with remaining parts taken from reference TRBV18 and TRBJ1-5, reads NAGVMQNPRHLVRRRGQEARLRCSPMKGHSHVYWYRQLPEEGLKFMVYLQKENIIDESGMPKERFSAEFPKEGPSILRIQQVVRGDSAAYFCASRGTGGSQPQHFGDGTRLSIL.

This clonotype came up a few times. The CDR3 reads CATSDNDRTAKFF. The CDR3 DNA reads as TGTGCCACCAGTGATAACGACAGGACCGCGAAGTTCTTC. The chain has TRBV24-1 and TRBJ2-1, with a tentative D call TRBD1 (6 bases). From germline, CDR1 is KGHDR and CDR2 SFDVKD. V was pared by 3 bases and J by 14 bases, with 16 bases between. CDR3 length equals 13 residues.

This clonotype showed up many times. The genes are TRBV25-1 and TRBJ2-1; TRBD1 matches 8 bases. The CDR3 has 19 residues. Unmatched junction bases numbered 16, after V lost 4 bases and J lost 2 bases. CDR1 is MGHDK and CDR2 is SYGVNS in the germline V gene. The CDR3 loop is CASSGPVQGEFQTYNEQFF. For the CDR3, the DNA is TGTGCCAGCAGTGGTCCTGTACAGGGGGAATTTCAGACCTACAATGAGCAGTTCTTC.

This clonotype has at least ten counts. The rearrangement links TRBV20-1 to TRBJ2-1, with no clear D. Per the germline V gene, CDR1 is DFQATT and CDR2 is SNEGSKA (reference sequence). The CDR3 loop spans 14 amino acids. Trimming cost V 1 base and J 8 bases, with 15 bases left between them. The CDR3 nucleotides read TGCAGTGCTAGAGGCCTTAGACTGCCTGATGAGCAGTTCTTC. Translation gives CSARGLRLPDEQFF.

This clonotype was detected many times. V gene TRBV20-1 combines with J gene TRBJ2-3, with D unresolved. V was trimmed by 0 bases and J by 3 bases, leaving 7 bases between them. This CDR3 is built from 13 residues. CDR1 and CDR2 (germline): DFQATT, SNEGSKA (reference sequence). The CDR3 coding sequence is TGCAGTGCTAGAGATCCGACAACAGATACGCAGTATTTT. Translating gives CSARDPTTDTQYF.

As regards this clonotype: Just one base apart from a much larger clone, this may be a read error. The conserved final phenylalanine or tryptophan is absent from the CDR3, which likely points to a read error. The rearrangement links TRBV7-9 to TRBJ2-1; D gene ambiguous. The V end was cut by 2 bases, the J end by 9 bases, with 11 bases between. This CDR3 is 13 amino acids long. Germline CDR1 reads SEHNR; CDR2 reads FQNEAQ (reference sequence). The CDR3 bases are TGTGCCAGCAGCTTACTTCCCAAATCTGAGCAGTTCCTC. This codes for CASSLLPKSEQFL.